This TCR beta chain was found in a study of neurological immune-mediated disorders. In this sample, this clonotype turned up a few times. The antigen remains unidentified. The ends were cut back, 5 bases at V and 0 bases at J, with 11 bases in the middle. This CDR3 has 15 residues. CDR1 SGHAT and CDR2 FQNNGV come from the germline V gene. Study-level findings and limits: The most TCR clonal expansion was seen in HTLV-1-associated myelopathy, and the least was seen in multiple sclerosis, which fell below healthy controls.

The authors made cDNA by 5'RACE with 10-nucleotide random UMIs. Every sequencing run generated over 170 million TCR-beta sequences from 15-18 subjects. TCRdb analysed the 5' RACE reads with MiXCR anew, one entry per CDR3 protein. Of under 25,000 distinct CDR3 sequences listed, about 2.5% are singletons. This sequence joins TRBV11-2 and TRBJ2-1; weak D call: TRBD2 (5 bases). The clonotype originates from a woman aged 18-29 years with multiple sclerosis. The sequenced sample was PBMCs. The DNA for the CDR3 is TGTGCCAGCAGCCTGAGCGGTAGCTCCTACAATGAGCAGTTCTTC. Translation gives CASSLSGSSYNEQFF.